Listed here is a single T cell receptor beta chain. Its cognate antigen is unknown. The V end lost 5 bases, the J end lost 0 bases, and 14 bases lay between the germline ends. This CDR3 has 15 amino acids. Germline-derived CDR1 and CDR2 are SGHVS and FNYEAQ. This entry comes from a study of graft-versus-host responses after intestinal transplantation. Libraries were prepared by immunoSEQ multiplex PCR; TCRdb keeps only in-frame clonotypes and omits some of them. The profile shows around 40,000 clones, about 95% of them singletons. Study-level results: The highest levels of circulating GvH clones went along with early declines in HvG clones after transplant. High graft-versus-host to host-versus-graft clonal ratios were seen in allografts of patients with graft-donor T cell macrochimerism. Recipient marrow held GvH clones, some first seen in ileum or blood.

This specimen consisted of unstimulated CD8+ T cells sorted from spleen or lymph node cells, obtained before transplant. The chain recombines TRBV7-6 with TRBJ2-7; the D call may be TRBD1 or TRBD2 (5 bases each). This TCR was sampled from a human donor who was the organ donor for an intestinal transplant. The CDR3: CASSNTGTGSYEQYF. In DNA form, the CDR3 reads TGTGCCAGCAGCAATACCGGGACGGGCTCCTACGAGCAGTACTTC.